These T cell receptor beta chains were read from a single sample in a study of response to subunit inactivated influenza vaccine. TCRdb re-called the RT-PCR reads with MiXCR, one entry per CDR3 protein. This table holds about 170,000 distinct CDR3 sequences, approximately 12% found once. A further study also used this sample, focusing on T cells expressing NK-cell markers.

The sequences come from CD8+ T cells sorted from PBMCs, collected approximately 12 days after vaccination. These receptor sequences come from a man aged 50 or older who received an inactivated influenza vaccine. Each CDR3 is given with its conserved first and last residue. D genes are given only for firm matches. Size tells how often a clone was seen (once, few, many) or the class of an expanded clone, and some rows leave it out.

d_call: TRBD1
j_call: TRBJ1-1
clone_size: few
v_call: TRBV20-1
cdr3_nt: TGCAGTGCTAGAGATCTGACAGGGGGCACTGAAGCTTTCTTT
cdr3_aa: CSARDLTGGTEAFF

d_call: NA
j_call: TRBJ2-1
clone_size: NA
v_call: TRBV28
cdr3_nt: TGTGCCAGCAGTGACCAGGTTAGCTCCTACAATGAGCAGTTCTTC
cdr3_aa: CASSDQVSSYNEQFF

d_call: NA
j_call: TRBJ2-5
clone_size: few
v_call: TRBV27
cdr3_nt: TGTGCCAGCAGTTTAGACTGGCAAGAGACCCAGTACTTC
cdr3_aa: CASSLDWQETQYF

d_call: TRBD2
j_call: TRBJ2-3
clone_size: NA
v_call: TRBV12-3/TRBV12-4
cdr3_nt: TGTGCCAGCAGTCCGGGACTAGCGGGGATATACACAGATACGCAGTATTTT
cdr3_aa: CASSPGLAGIYTDTQYF

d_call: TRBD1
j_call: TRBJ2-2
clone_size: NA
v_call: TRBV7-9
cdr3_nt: TGTGCCAGCAGCCCCCTGAGGGGGCCGGGCGGGGAGCTGTTTTTT
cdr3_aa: CASSPLRGPGGELFF

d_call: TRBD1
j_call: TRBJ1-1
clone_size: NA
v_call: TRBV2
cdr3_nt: TGTGCCAGCAGTGACAACTCGGACAGGCGGAACACTGAAGCTTTCTTT
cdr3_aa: CASSDNSDRRNTEAFF

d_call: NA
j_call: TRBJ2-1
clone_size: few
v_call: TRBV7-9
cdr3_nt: TGTGCCAGCGGCTCCTACAATGAGCAGTTCTTC
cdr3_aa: CASGSYNEQFF

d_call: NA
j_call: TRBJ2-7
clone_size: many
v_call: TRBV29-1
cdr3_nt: TGCAGCGACCGGGTCGTGCGGAACTACGAGCAGTACTTC
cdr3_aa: CSDRVVRNYEQYF

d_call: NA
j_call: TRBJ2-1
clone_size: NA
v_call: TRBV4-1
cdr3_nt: TGCGCCAGCAGCCAAGGCAGGGGTAGCTCCTACAATGAGCAGTTCTTC
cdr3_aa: CASSQGRGSSYNEQFF

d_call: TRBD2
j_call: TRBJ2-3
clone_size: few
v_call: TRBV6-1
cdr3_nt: TGTGCCAGCAGTCCTCGGGGGGAGATCACAGATACGCAGTATTTT
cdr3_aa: CASSPRGEITDTQYF

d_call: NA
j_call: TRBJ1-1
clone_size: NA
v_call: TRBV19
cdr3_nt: TGTGCCAGTAGTATCACAGGGAATACCCTAGAAGCTTTCTTT
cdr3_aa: CASSITGNTLEAFF

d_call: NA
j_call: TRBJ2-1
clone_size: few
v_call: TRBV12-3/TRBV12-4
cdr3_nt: TGTGCCAGCAGCCGGGGGCCGGTGCATGAGCAGTTCTTC
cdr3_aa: CASSRGPVHEQFF

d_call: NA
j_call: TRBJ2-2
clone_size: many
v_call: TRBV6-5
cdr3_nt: TGTGCCAGCAGTTACGACTCGCGGACAACGAACACCGGGGAGCTGTTTTTT
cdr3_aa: CASSYDSRTTNTGELFF

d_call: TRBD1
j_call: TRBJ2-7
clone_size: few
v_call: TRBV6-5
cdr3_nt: TGTGCCAGCAGTTACTCGGTCACAGGGGACTCCTACGAGCAGTACTTC
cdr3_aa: CASSYSVTGDSYEQYF

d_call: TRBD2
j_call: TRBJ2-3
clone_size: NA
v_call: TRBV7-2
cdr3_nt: TGTGCCAGCAGCCTACCGGGACTAGGCACAGATACGCAGTATTTT
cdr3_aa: CASSLPGLGTDTQYF

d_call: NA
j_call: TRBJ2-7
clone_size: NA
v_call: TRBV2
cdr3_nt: TGTGCCAGCAGGTTAGGGACTTACTACGAGCAGTACTTC
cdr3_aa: CASRLGTYYEQYF

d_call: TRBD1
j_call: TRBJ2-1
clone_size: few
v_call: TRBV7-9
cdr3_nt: TGTGCCAGCAGCTCGACAGGGGGGAGGGATGAGCAGTTCTTC
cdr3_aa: CASSSTGGRDEQFF

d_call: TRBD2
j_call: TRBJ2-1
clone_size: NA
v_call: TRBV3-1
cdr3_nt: TGTGCCAGCAGCTACGATAGCGGGAGCTCCTACAATGAGCAGTTCTTC
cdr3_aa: CASSYDSGSSYNEQFF

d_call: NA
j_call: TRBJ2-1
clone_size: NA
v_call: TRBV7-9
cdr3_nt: TGTGCCAGCAGGAAACGTGGCGTTATGGAGGAGCAGTTCTTC
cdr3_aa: CASRKRGVMEEQFF

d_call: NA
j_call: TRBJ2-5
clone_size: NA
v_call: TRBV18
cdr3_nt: TGTGCCAGCTCACCAGCGTCACAGACCCAAGAGACCCAGTACTTC
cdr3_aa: CASSPASQTQETQYF

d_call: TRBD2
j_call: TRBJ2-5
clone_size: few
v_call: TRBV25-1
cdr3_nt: TGTGCCAGCAGTGAAGTCGCGGGAGGGCCCTCGGAGACCCAGTACTTC
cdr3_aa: CASSEVAGGPSETQYF

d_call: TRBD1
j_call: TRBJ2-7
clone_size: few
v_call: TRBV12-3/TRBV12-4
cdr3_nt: TGTGCCAGCAGTCGCCTTTGGGGACAGGGGACCTCCTACGAGCAGTACTTC
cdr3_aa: CASSRLWGQGTSYEQYF

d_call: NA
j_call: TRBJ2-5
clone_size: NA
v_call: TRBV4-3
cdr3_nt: TGCGCCAGCAGCCAAGATTGGGGGACAGAGACCCAGTACTTC
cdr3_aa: CASSQDWGTETQYF

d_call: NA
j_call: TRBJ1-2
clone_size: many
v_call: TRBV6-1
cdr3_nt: TGTGCCAGCAGTGAAGCGGGGTCAGGGAACTATGGCTACACCTTC
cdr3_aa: CASSEAGSGNYGYTF

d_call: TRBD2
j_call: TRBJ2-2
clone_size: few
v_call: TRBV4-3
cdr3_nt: TGCGCCAGCAGCCAAGATTCCCTAGCGGGGGGAGAGGAGCTGTTTTTT
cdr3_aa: CASSQDSLAGGEELFF

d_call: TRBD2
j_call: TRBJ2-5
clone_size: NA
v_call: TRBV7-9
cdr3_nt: TGTGCCAGCAGCGATGCCATAGCGGGCGGGACCCAGTACTTC
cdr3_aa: CASSDAIAGGTQYF

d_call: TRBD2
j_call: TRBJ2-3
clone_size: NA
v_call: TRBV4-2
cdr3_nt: TGTGCCAGCAGCCAAGAAGCTCTAGCGGCTATCACAGATACGCAGTATTTT
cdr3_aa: CASSQEALAAITDTQYF

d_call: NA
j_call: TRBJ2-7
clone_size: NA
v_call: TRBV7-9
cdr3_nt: TGTGCCAGCAGCTTAGCGAGGGGCTACGAGCAGTACTTC
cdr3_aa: CASSLARGYEQYF

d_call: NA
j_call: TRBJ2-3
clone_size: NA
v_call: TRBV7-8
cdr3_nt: TGTGCCAGCAGCTTAGTAGGCCAAGGGGTTTTCACAGATACGCAGTATTTT
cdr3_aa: CASSLVGQGVFTDTQYF